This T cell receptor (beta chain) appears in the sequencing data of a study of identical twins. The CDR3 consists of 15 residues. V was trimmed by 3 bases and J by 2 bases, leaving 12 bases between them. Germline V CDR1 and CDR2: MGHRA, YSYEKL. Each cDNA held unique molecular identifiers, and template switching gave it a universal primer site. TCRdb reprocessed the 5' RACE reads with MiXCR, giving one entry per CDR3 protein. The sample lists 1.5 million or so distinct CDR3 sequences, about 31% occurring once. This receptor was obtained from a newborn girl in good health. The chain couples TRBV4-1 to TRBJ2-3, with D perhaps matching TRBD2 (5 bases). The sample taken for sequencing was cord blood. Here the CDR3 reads CASSQIGLTTDTQYF. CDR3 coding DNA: TGCGCCAGCAGCCAGATCGGACTCACCACAGATACGCAGTATTTT.